This T cell receptor (beta chain) originates from a study of blood T cell repertoires in COVID-19. Study-level information: Samples came from the United States, Italy and Spain, spanning acute and convalescent COVID-19. The cDNA or gDNA used as material had been derived from T cells, B-cell-depleted T cells, or PBMCs.

This clone has just one count. The ends were cut back, 0 bases at V and 3 bases at J, with 11 bases in the middle. Germline V lookup: CDR1 KGHSH, CDR2 LQKENI. This CDR3 is 15 amino acids long. Authors' data handling: Amplification of reference gene primers was used by the study to estimate nucleated cell counts. Profiled with immunoSEQ multiplex PCR; TCRdb holds only in-frame clones, not every one. V, J and clone size are taken as reported in that table, and D and trimming were inferred from the DNA itself. The table records approximately 210,000 clones, roughly 88% of them present only once. Sequencing used peripheral blood. The chain couples TRBV18 to TRBJ1-2, with D unresolved. This receptor was obtained from a man aged 18 to 29 with active or convalescent COVID-19. The CDR3 DNA reads as TGTGCCAGCTCACCACCGAGTAACGGGGACTATGGCTACACCTTC. It yields the protein CASSPPSNGDYGYTF. Drawing the rest from reference TRBV18 and TRBJ1-2, the complete variable domain is NAGVMQNPRHLVRRRGQEARLRCSPMKGHSHVYWYRQLPEEGLKFMVYLQKENIIDESGMPKERFSAEFPKEGPSILRIQQVVRGDSAAYFCASSPPSNGDYGYTFGSGTRLTVV.